The TCR beta chain described here comes from a study of blood T cell repertoires in COVID-19. The CDR3 covers 14 residues. Trimming removed 0 bases from V and 7 bases from J, with 9 bases in between. Germline CDR1 is LGHDT and CDR2 is YNNKEL (reference sequence). Patients at the Seattle site were enrolled during active infection and followed longitudinally. Authors' processing steps: Reference gene primer amplification in the assay estimated nucleated cell counts. Clones were read by immunoSEQ multiplex PCR, and TCRdb kept only the in-frame ones, dropping some. V and J calls and clone size are copied from that table; D and trimming were computed from the DNA. The sample lists some 170,000 clones; around 80% were seen once.

Source material: peripheral blood. The TCR originated in a woman aged 40 to 50 with COVID-19, enrolled during active disease. The chain recombines TRBV3-1 (or the pseudogene TRBV3-2) with TRBJ1-4; D ambiguous. CDR3 DNA sequence: TGTGCCAGCAGCCAAGATTGGAGGGTTGAAAAACTGTTTTTT. Protein product: CASSQDWRVEKLFF.